This TCR beta chain was profiled in a study of chemoradiotherapy in HPV16-positive cancers (dated by TCRdb to between 2022 and 2023). The study in broad terms: Candidate HPV-specific T-cell clones and common TCR motifs were defined by functional T-cell assays performed on cells from two HPV16-positive patients. The study set out to ask whether T-cell immunity against the HPV oncoproteins E6 and E7 changes over the course of chemoradiotherapy and whether that immunity affects survival. Next, the candidate HPV-specific TCRs and motifs were followed in TCR repertoires from fewer than 100 patients with HPV-related cancers. General findings and caveats noted by the study authors: Expansion of candidate HPV-specific clones and E7-related TCR motifs was observed in the tumor microenvironment during treatment, whereas no such expansion was observed for non-HPV-specific T cells. In HPV16-positive patients, expansion of HPV-responsive T cells during chemoradiotherapy was found to be associated with improved recurrence-free survival. The survival association was reported for HPV16-positive patients, and the functional definition of HPV-specific T cells was derived from only a couple of HPV16-positive patients.

Because repertoires were sampled repeatedly during chemoradiotherapy, clonal expansion in the tumor microenvironment could be followed. On this clone itself: The antigen it recognizes is unknown. Per-base quality was not reported, and no clone a single base away is much larger than it.

The library was produced with the immunoSEQ multiplex PCR assay. Here the immuneACCESS table is served through TCRdb, limited to in-frame sequences with V and J called. Missing clones are a known gap in these copies; in checked studies unresolved V genes cover under half, and the rest lacks a known reason. This sample is represented by under 85,000 clones; approximately 91% of them were singletons. In total, the top ten clones hold 4% to 5% of the sample. Taken from the germline V gene (reference sequence), the CDR1 and CDR2 loops are MNHEY and SMNVEV. The CDR3 holds 14 amino acids from the cysteine to the phenylalanine. The kept DNA is CDR3 alone, 42 bases in frame from the first base. V and J lose 10 bases and 2 bases, and a span of 18 bases separates them.

Sample: blood, taken from a patient who underwent chemoradiotherapy. This sequence uses TRBV27 and TRBJ2-7; TRBD2 is a weak D gene call, 6 bases matching. The TCR originated in a human donor with HPV-associated anogenital cancer. Here the CDR3 is given as CATHTSGLAYEQYF. The bases are TGTGCCACTCATACAAGCGGGTTAGCCTACGAGCAGTACTTC.